Listed here is a single TCR beta chain. The ends were cut back, 8 bases at V and 3 bases at J, with 18 bases in the middle. This CDR3 comprises 14 residues. TCRdb fed the 5' RACE reads into MiXCR, producing one record per CDR3 protein. This table has tens of thousands of distinct CDR3 sequences, about 10% appearing once. The sample originates from a study of T cells after yellow fever vaccination. The V gene is TRBV5-7, the J gene TRBJ2-7; D could derive from TRBD1 or TRBD2 (5 bases each). TRBV5-7 is an ORF, and what it does is uncertain. Here the sequenced sample was PBMCs, either bulk or a sorted T-cell subset (CD4+, CD8+, memory, or dextramer-sorted; not recorded which), taken more than 13 days after the first yellow fever vaccination. This TCR was sampled from a man aged 18 to 29 who received the YFV17D yellow fever vaccine. Written as DNA, the CDR3 is TGTGCCAGGAGCCCCGGGACCCGGGGCTACGAGCAGTACTTC. Translated, it gives CARSPGTRGYEQYF.